Below, one T cell receptor beta chain is given with its context. Antigen specificity is unknown. The sample comes from a study of T cell responses to AZD1222 COVID-19 vaccine. Turning to the study itself: Both about-4-week and about-12-week second-dose recipients were combined.

The V end lost 4 bases, the J end lost 3 bases, and 12 bases lay between the germline ends. This CDR3 spans 14 amino acids. CDR1 SGHDT and CDR2 YYEEEE come from the germline V gene. Sequenced by immunoSEQ multiplex PCR; TCRdb stores in-frame clones only, minus some. The sample contains around 190,000 clones, roughly 92% of which appear only once. Study-level points and caveats: Nearly half of the spike-specific TCRs reportedly recognize variant regions that carry no mutations. Mapped onto spike, vaccine-associated CD4 TCRs spanned it and were dominant at 160-218 and 743-854.

The specimen comprised peripheral blood, sampled on day 0 of AZD1222 vaccination. V and J are TRBV5-6 and TRBJ2-3; D is perhaps TRBD2 (5 bases). This TCR came from an adult in good health. The CDR3 loop is CASSPQRVTDTQYF. DNA of the CDR3: TGTGCCAGCAGCCCCCAGAGGGTTACAGATACGCAGTATTTT.